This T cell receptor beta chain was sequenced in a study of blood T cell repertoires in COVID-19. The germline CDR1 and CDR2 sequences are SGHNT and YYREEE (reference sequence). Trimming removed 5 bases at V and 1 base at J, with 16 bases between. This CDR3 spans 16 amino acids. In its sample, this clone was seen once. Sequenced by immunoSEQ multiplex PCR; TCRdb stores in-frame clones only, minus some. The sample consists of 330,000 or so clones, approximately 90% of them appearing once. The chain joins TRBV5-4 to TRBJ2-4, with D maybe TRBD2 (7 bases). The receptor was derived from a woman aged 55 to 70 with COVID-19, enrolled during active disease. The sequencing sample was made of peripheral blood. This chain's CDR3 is CASSSDGGLAKNIQYF. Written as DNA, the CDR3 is TGTGCCAGCAGTTCGGACGGGGGGCTCGCCAAAAACATTCAGTACTTC.